This T cell receptor beta chain derives from a study of siplizumab effects on memory and regulatory T cells. Germline lookup yields CDR1 SGHAT and CDR2 FQNNGV. The CDR3 is 13 residues long. Trimming took off 3 bases at V and 6 bases at J, with 10 bases between the two ends. Clones were sequenced by immunoSEQ multiplex PCR, and TCRdb holds only the in-frame ones, with some missing. The sample lists just over 40,000 clones; 70% to 90% were seen once. The clonotype comes from a human donor in good health. The V and J genes are TRBV11-2 and TRBJ2-3; D may be TRBD2 (6 bases). What was sequenced was naive CD4+ T cells sorted from blood. The CDR3 DNA sequence: TGTGCCAGCAGCTTGGGAGGCTCCGATACGCAGTATTTT. It yields the protein CASSLGGSDTQYF.